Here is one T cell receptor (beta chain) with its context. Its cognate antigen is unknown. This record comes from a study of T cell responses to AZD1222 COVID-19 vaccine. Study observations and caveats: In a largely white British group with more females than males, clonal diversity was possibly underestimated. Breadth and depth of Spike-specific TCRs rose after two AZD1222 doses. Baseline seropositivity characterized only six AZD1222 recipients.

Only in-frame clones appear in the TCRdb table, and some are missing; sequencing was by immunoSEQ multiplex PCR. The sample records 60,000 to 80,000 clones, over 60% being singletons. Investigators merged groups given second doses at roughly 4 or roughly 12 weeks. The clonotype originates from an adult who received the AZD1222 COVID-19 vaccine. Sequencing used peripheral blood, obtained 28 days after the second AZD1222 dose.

Here the CDR3 reads CASSGRDGLNIQYF. CDR3 DNA: TGTGCCAGCAGCGGACGCGACGGGCTCAACATTCAGTACTTC. The chain joins TRBV11-1 to TRBJ2-4, with no clear D. The CDR3 consists of 14 residues. V was clipped by 5 bases and J by 7 bases, with 15 bases between them. Germline loops: CDR1 SGHAT, CDR2 FQDESV (reference sequence).